This T cell receptor beta chain was sequenced for a study of T cells in Graves' hyperthyroidism and ophthalmopathy. Germline V lookup: CDR1 SGHAT, CDR2 FQNNGV. The ends lost 4 bases at V and 1 base at J; junction bases unmatched: 9. The CDR3 consists of 16 residues. The sample holds many counts of this clonotype. As yet, its antigen is unknown. Uncontrolled infection, other autoimmune disease, pregnancy or lactation barred patients from enrollment. Diagnoses used clinical symptoms, serum thyroxine and TRAb, thyroid ultrasound and orbital computed tomography. TCR beta CDR3 region amplification was performed from RNA transcripts. HTBI primers drove first-round RT-PCR of the TCR CDR3. TCRdb reprocessed the multiplex PCR reads via MiXCR and lists one record per CDR3 protein. Of 500,000 to 600,000 distinct CDR3 sequences listed, about 45% are singletons. Study-wide findings and caveats: It was a median roughly six months before onset that the model predicted ophthalmopathy. Blood also carried most thyroid clonotypes expanded above 0.001.

This TCR derives from an adult woman with Graves' disease, either hyperthyroidism or ophthalmopathy (not recorded which). The rearrangement joins TRBV11-2 to TRBJ1-2, with 7 nucleotides matching TRBD1. Sample: peripheral blood or thyroid tissue (not recorded which). CDR3 DNA sequence: TGTGCCAGCAGCTCCTACCCGGGACAGATTAACTATGGCTACACCTTC. This codes for CASSSYPGQINYGYTF.